The 3 T cell receptor beta chains below all came from one sample that was sequenced in a study of PD-L1 blockade in urothelial cancer (dated by TCRdb to between 2016 and 2019). The intended sense of this specimen's time point label: peripheral blood 6 weeks after treatment start. The library was produced with the immunoSEQ multiplex PCR assay. TCRdb re-hosts the immuneACCESS table, in-frame sequences only. Its copies lack some clones; in the studies checked, an unresolved V gene accounts for under half of them, and the cause for the rest is not known. Here the sample has around 110,000 clones; around 93% occur a single time. Of the sample, 3.5% to 4.5% falls within the top ten clones. Source: PBMCs, taken around atezolizumab (anti-PD-L1) treatment. Receptor source: a man in his 60s with urothelial cancer.

The chain is built from TRBV5-4 and TRBJ2-7; 7 nucleotides align to TRBD2. This CDR3 spans 14 amino acids. The germline V gene encodes CDR1 SGHNT and CDR2 YYREEE (reference sequence). With V trimmed by 3 bases and J by 7 bases, 10 bases remained unmatched. The CDR3 sequence is CASSSTSTLGEQYF. The CDR3 DNA follows: TGTGCCAGCAGCTCGACTAGCACCCTGGGGGAGCAGTACTTC.

Details on this clone: Germline is not matched at one junction end, which may reflect a read error. V is TRBV6-1 and J is TRBJ1-4; D might be TRBD1 (6 bases). The CDR3 sequence is 14 residues long. Germline V gives CDR1 MNHNS, CDR2 SASEGT. CDR3 nucleotides: TGTGCCAGCAGGGAAGACAGGAGTAATGAAAAACTGTTTTTT. The encoded protein is CASREDRSNEKLFF.

This clone appeared a few times. J is TRBJ1-1 and V is TRBV5-5; D is undetermined. The CDR3 is 14 amino acids. V gave up 1 base and J gave up 3 bases, with 10 bases separating them. Per germline, CDR1 SGHKS and CDR2 YYEKEE (reference sequence). The CDR3 region is CASSLLSMDTEAFF. The CDR3, as DNA: TGTGCCAGCAGCTTGCTTAGCATGGACACTGAAGCTTTCTTT.